This section outlines one T cell receptor beta chain sequence together with its context. Its specificity is unknown. Clones were sequenced by immunoSEQ multiplex PCR, and TCRdb holds only the in-frame ones, with some missing. The sample consists of about 280,000 clones, roughly 88% of them appearing once. This record belongs to a study of cytomegalovirus exposure and HLA in healthy donors. Whole-study results and caveats: Reports indicated that the classifier achieved high specificity and sensitivity in diagnosing cytomegalovirus status. The finding came from a later analysis; first-cohort TCR clusters tended to co-occur in the roughly 120 validation repertoires. Associated with cytomegalovirus, according to the listing, were around 160 TCR beta chains.

CDR1 is MNHNY and CDR2 is SVGAGI in the germline V gene (reference sequence). CDR3 size: 12 residues. The V gene lost 7 bases and the J gene lost 10 bases, with 13 bases spanning the gap. The study drew the donors from its approximately 110-subject validation cohort, separate from the approximately 700-subject first cohort. Sequenced input: PBMCs. The receptor comes from a young woman in good health and CMV-seronegative. The gene calls are TRBV6-6 and TRBJ1-4; a possible D gene is TRBD1 (5 bases). CDR3 sequence reads: CASKDLRGKLFF. The CDR3 nucleotides read TGTGCCAGCAAGGACCTAAGGGGAAAACTGTTTTTT.